The 18 T cell receptor beta chains presented below share a single source sample, sequenced in a study of identical twins. A single record per CDR3 protein comes from TCRdb applying MiXCR to the 5' RACE reads. The data show 400,000 to 500,000 distinct CDR3 sequences, with roughly 20% seen just once and roughly 12% held by the top ten. The sequenced sample consisted of naive T cells sorted from blood. The receptors come from a man aged 45-65 years in good health.

This clonotype was seen many times. V usage is TRBV20-1 and J usage is TRBJ2-3; D not resolved. The CDR3 has 13 residues. The germline V and J ends were trimmed by 2 bases and 9 bases, with 15 bases remaining between them. The germline V gene encodes CDR1 DFQATT and CDR2 SNEGSKA (reference sequence). CDR3 in amino acids: CSARPSPRMTQYF. The DNA of the CDR3 is TGCAGTGCTAGACCGAGCCCGAGAATGACGCAGTATTTT.

This chain links TRBV6-2 or TRBV6-3 with TRBJ2-1, with TRBD2 matching over 9 bases. The CDR3 totals 15 residues. The V segment lost 7 bases and the J segment 6 bases; nucleotides outside the gene matches: 10. Looked up from germline, CDR1 is MNHEY and CDR2 is SVGEGT. The CDR3 sequence: CASTSGTSTPNEQFF. The CDR3 DNA reads as TGTGCCAGCACTTCCGGGACTAGCACGCCCAATGAGCAGTTCTTC.

There are many counts of this clonotype. The chain uses TRBV6-5 and TRBJ1-2, with TRBD1 as a possible D gene (6 bases). Per germline, CDR1 MNHEY and CDR2 SVGAGI. This CDR3 is 13 amino acids long. Trimming shortened V by 2 bases and J by 2 bases, and 6 bases separated the two germline ends. Here the CDR3 DNA reads TGTGCCAGCAGTTACGGACAGAACTATGGCTACACCTTC. Its protein product is CASSYGQNYGYTF.

The chain combines TRBV4-3 with TRBJ1-6; D may be TRBD1 (6 bases). Trimming took 4 bases from V and 14 from J, leaving 24 bases between them. The CDR3 runs to 16 residues. From germline, CDR1 is LGHNA and CDR2 YSLEER. The CDR3 DNA sequence: TGCGCCAGCAGCCGGAAACACAGGGACCGTTATCAGGCCCTCCACTTT. Residues: CASSRKHRDRYQALHF.

In its sample, this clonotype was seen a few times. The rearrangement uses TRBV29-1 and TRBJ2-7; D unclear. CDR3 length equals 15 residues. CDR1 is SQVTM, CDR2 ANQGSEA, per germline. V was trimmed by 4 bases and J by 1 base, leaving 17 bases between them. DNA for the CDR3: TGCAGCGTTGGAAGTGGACGATCTCCTTCCTACGAGCAGTACTTC. Its translation is CSVGSGRSPSYEQYF.

This clonotype has only a few counts. CDR3 loop: CASSQDPGTLRNTGELFF. The CDR3 bases are TGTGCCAGCAGCCAAGACCCCGGGACTCTCCGAAACACCGGGGAGCTGTTTTTT. V gene TRBV4-2 combines with J gene TRBJ2-2, with a weak D call TRBD2 (6 bases). Germline CDR1 is LGHNA and CDR2 is YNFKEQ. V was clipped by 0 bases and J by 2 bases, with 16 bases between them. The CDR3 extends over 18 amino acids.

This clonotype has a count of ten or more. This chain connects TRBV10-2 to TRBJ2-3; a possible D gene is TRBD1 (5 bases). This CDR3 is 15 amino acids long. V shed 6 bases and J shed 4 bases, with 17 bases lying between them. Germline assignment: CDR1 WSHSY and CDR2 SAAADI. CDR3 bases: TGCGCCAGCAGCAGGGCCCTGGTAGGCTCAGATACGCAGTATTTT. Protein product: CASSRALVGSDTQYF.

This clonotype was counted ten times or more. The CDR3 DNA sequence: TGTGCCAGCAGCCAAGAAAGAGGGGACTACACCGGGGAGCTGTTTTTT. It codes for CASSQERGDYTGELFF. The rearrangement joins TRBV4-2 to TRBJ2-2, with D possibly being TRBD2 (6 bases). The CDR3 has 16 amino acids. Germline loops: CDR1 LGHNA, CDR2 YNFKEQ. V dropped 0 bases and J dropped 3 bases, with 11 bases sitting between them.

This clonotype was counted at least ten times. This chain joins TRBV20-1 and TRBJ1-3; D is undetermined. V was shortened by 0 bases and J by 4 bases, with 16 bases between the two germline ends. This CDR3 has 16 amino acids. Germline CDR1 reads DFQATT; CDR2 reads SNEGSKA (reference sequence). This CDR3 reads CSARDVGSFAGNTIYF. CDR3 in DNA: TGCAGTGCTAGAGATGTGGGAAGCTTCGCAGGAAACACCATATATTTT.

Ten or more counts support this clonotype. This rearrangement joins TRBV10-3 to TRBJ2-3; 8 bases line up with TRBD2. V was pared by 6 bases and J by 5 bases, with 10 bases of the junction left unmatched. CDR3 length: 15 residues. Germline CDR1 ENHRY, CDR2 SYGVKD. The CDR3 is CAISPGGGGGDTQYF. The CDR3 region has the DNA TGTGCCATCAGCCCCGGGGGGGGAGGGGGAGATACGCAGTATTTT.

This clonotype was seen many times. The chain recombines TRBV20-1 with TRBJ1-5; no reliable D call. Trimming took off 3 bases at V and 4 bases at J, with 10 bases between the two ends. The germline V gene encodes CDR1 DFQATT and CDR2 SNEGSKA (reference sequence). This CDR3 contains 13 residues. CDR3 nucleotides: TGCAGTGCTAGTGGGTCAGAAAATCAGCCCCAGCATTTT. Protein sequence: CSASGSENQPQHF.

This clonotype has just a few counts. The chain carries TRBV6-1 and TRBJ1-5; D is possibly TRBD1 (5 bases). The CDR3 is made up of 16 amino acids. The germline V gene has CDR1 MNHNS and CDR2 SASEGT. Trimming shortened V by 1 base and J by 0 bases, and 10 bases separated the two germline ends. The CDR3 DNA reads TGTGCCAGCAGTGAAGGACAGCCCTATAGCAATCAGCCCCAGCATTTT. Its protein product is CASSEGQPYSNQPQHF.

At least ten counts were recorded for this clonotype. V usage is TRBV15 and J usage is TRBJ2-1; D gene uncertain. Germline V lookup: CDR1 LNHNV, CDR2 YYDKDF (reference sequence). Trimming removed 8 bases at V and 10 bases at J, with 9 bases between. This CDR3 region has 10 residues. DNA of the CDR3: TGTGCCACCTTTATGTTAGAGCAGTTCTTC. It is translated as CATFMLEQFF.

The chain uses TRBV11-3 and TRBJ2-5; 8 bases fit TRBD2. The CDR3 spans 17 residues. Germline V gene data show CDR1 as SGHNT and CDR2 as YENEEA. Unmatched junction bases numbered 15, after V lost 5 bases and J lost 4 bases. The CDR3 is CASSPGPAGAQGETQYF. In DNA, the CDR3 is TGTGCCAGCAGCCCAGGGCCAGCGGGAGCTCAAGGAGAGACCCAGTACTTC.

V gene TRBV10-3 combines with J gene TRBJ2-5; 8 nucleotides agree with TRBD1. V shed 9 bases and J 1 base; nucleotides not matched to a gene: 4. Germline loops: CDR1 ENHRY, CDR2 SYGVKD. The CDR3 runs to 13 residues. This CDR3 is CAIGQGGQETQYF. CDR3 DNA sequence: TGTGCCATTGGACAGGGTGGCCAAGAGACCCAGTACTTC.

The V gene is TRBV29-1, the J gene TRBJ2-5; D unresolved. The CDR3 has 13 amino acids. V was shortened by 5 bases and J by 0 bases, with 10 bases between the two germline ends. Germline assignment: CDR1 SQVTM and CDR2 ANQGSEA. CDR3 sequence (DNA): TGCAGCGTTCGGGCTTTGTACCAAGAGACCCAGTACTTC. It codes for CSVRALYQETQYF. The full variable domain, its missing parts supplied by reference TRBV29-1 and TRBJ2-5, is SAVISQKPSRDICQRGTSLTIQCQVDSQVTMMFWYRQQPGQSLTLIATANQGSEATYESGFVIDKFPISRPNLTFSTLTVSNMSPEDSSIYLCSVRALYQETQYFGPGTRLLVL.

This clonotype was observed many times. This chain connects TRBV5-5 to TRBJ1-5; the match to TRBD1 covers 7 bases. The CDR3 contains 15 residues. The V gene's germline CDR1 is SGHKS and CDR2 YYEKEE (reference sequence). The V gene end was trimmed by 4 bases and the J gene end by 7 bases; junction bases not matched to a gene: 11. The CDR3: CASSPGQGVRQPQHF. The CDR3 bases are TGTGCCAGCAGCCCCGGTCAGGGGGTTAGGCAGCCCCAGCATTTT.

This clonotype has a count of ten or more. The J gene is TRBJ1-2, the V gene TRBV5-1; D is perhaps TRBD1 (6 bases). CDR3 size: 12 residues. Germline V CDR1 and CDR2: SGHRS, YFSETQ. Deletions cut 0 bases from V and 6 bases from J, with 6 bases between. CDR3 protein: CASSLDRDGYTF. The CDR3 nucleotides read TGCGCCAGCAGCTTGGACAGGGATGGCTACACCTTC.